The next 12 T cell receptor beta chains were all read from a single sample in a study of T cells expressing NK-cell markers. TCRdb reprocessed the 5' RACE reads, with one entry per CDR3 protein and no DNA. Its listing shows 350,000 to 500,000 distinct CDR3 sequences. What was sequenced was blood T cells: a sorted CD56 or NKG2C T cell subset, CD4+ or CD8+ T cells, or bulk PBMC T cells (not recorded which). These receptors were taken from a woman between 18 and 70 years old in good health.

The rearrangement links TRBV28 to TRBJ2-5; TCRdb's D call, TRBD1, is unchecked because there is no DNA. The CDR3 contains 17 residues. Germline CDR1 is MDHEN and CDR2 is SYDVKM. The CDR3 spells CASSFRGQAAYQETQYF.

CDR3 region: CASTPPVGARGNQPQHF. The rearrangement links TRBV28 to TRBJ1-5; there is no DNA to check the TCRdb D call of TRBD1. The V gene's germline CDR1 is MDHEN and CDR2 SYDVKM. This CDR3 is built from 17 residues.

The chain has TRBV3-1 and TRBJ1-3; TCRdb names TRBD1, which stays unverified in the absence of DNA. The CDR3 runs to 16 residues. From germline, CDR1 is LGHDT and CDR2 YNNKEL (reference sequence). CDR3 loop: CASSQPGQGKGNTIYF.

This CDR3 is CASSYSGSGTDTQYF. This sequence joins TRBV6-5 and TRBJ2-3; TCRdb's assignment of TRBD1 cannot be checked, as there is no DNA. CDR3 length: 15 residues. Per germline, CDR1 MNHEY and CDR2 SVGAGI.

The genes are TRBV18 and TRBJ2-1; there is no DNA to check the TCRdb D call of TRBD1. The germline V gene encodes CDR1 KGHSH and CDR2 LQKENI. CDR3 length: 14 residues. The CDR3 here is CASSSYLGANEQFF.

V gene TRBV7-9 combines with J gene TRBJ1-6; without DNA, the TCRdb call of TRBD1 cannot be checked. The CDR3 runs to 17 residues. Germline V gene lookup returns CDR1 SEHNR and CDR2 FQNEAQ (reference sequence). The CDR3 protein is CASSASSGTGGNSPLHF.

The rearrangement uses TRBV29-1 and TRBJ1-1; without DNA, the TCRdb call of TRBD1 cannot be checked. CDR3 size: 13 residues. Looked up from germline, CDR1 is SQVTM and CDR2 is ANQGSEA. The CDR3 sequence: CSAGTNRYTEAFF. Full variable domain (rest looked up from reference TRBV29-1 and TRBJ1-1): SAVISQKPSRDICQRGTSLTIQCQVDSQVTMMFWYRQQPGQSLTLIATANQGSEATYESGFVIDKFPISRPNLTFSTLTVSNMSPEDSSIYLCSAGTNRYTEAFFGQGTRLTVV.

V and J are TRBV25-1 and TRBJ1-6; TCRdb returns TRBD1, unconfirmable since there is no DNA. In germline, CDR1 is MGHDK, CDR2 SYGVNS. This CDR3 region has 13 residues. CDR3 sequence reads: CAGQGAYNSPLHF.

The chain recombines TRBV12-3 or TRBV12-4 with TRBJ1-5; the D gene TCRdb calls, TRBD1, cannot be checked with no DNA. The CDR3 extends over 14 amino acids. The CDR3 reads CASSYPGINQPQHF.

The chain couples TRBV9 to TRBJ2-5; TCRdb proposes TRBD2, but this gene call is untestable without DNA. The CDR3 consists of 17 residues. In germline, CDR1 is SGDLS, CDR2 YYNGEE. This chain's CDR3 is CASSVAGGAVGGETQYF.

The chain joins TRBV7-2 to TRBJ2-7; TCRdb calls TRBD2, which cannot be checked without DNA. The germline V gene encodes CDR1 SGHTA and CDR2 FQGNSA. CDR3 length: 14 amino acids. CDR3 residues: CASSSRAVSYEQYF.

The CDR3 loop reads CATSPTGNTGELFF. The genes are TRBV24-1 and TRBJ2-2; TCRdb names TRBD1, which stays unverified in the absence of DNA. The CDR3 totals 14 residues. Per germline, CDR1 KGHDR and CDR2 SFDVKD.